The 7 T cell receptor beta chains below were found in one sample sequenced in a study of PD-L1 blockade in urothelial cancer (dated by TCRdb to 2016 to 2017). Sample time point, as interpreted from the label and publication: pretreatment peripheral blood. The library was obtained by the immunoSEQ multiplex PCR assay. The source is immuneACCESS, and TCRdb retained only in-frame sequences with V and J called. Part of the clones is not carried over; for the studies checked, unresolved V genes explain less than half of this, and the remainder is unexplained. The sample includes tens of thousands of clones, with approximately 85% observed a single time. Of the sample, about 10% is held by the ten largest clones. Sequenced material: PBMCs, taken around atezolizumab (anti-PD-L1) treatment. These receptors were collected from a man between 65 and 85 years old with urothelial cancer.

The CDR3 here is CASSIAENTGELFF. The CDR3 DNA is TGTGCCAGCAGTATAGCTGAGAACACCGGGGAGCTGTTTTTT. The chain recombines TRBV7-3 with TRBJ2-2, with D unclear. The V gene lost 6 bases and the J gene lost 1 base, with 9 bases spanning the gap. The V gene's germline CDR1 is SGHTA and CDR2 FQGTGA. The CDR3 loop spans 14 amino acids.

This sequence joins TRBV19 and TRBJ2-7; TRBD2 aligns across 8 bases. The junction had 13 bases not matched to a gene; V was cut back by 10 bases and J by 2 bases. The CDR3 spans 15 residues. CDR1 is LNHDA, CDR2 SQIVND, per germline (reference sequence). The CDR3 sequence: CAILPPGLVAYEQYF. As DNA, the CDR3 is TGTGCCATTCTTCCTCCGGGACTAGTGGCCTACGAGCAGTACTTC.

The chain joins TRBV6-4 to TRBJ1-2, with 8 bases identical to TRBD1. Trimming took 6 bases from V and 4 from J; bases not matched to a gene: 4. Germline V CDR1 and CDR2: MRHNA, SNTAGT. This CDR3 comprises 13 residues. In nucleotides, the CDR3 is TGTGCCAGCAGCAGGGACAGGAGCTATGGCTACACCTTC. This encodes CASSRDRSYGYTF.

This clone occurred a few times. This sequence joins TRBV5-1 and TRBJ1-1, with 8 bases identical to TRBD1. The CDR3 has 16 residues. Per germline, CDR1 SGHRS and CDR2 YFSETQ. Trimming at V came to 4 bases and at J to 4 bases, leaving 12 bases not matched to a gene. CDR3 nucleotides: TGCGCCAGCAGCACGGGGCCGACAGGGGCTGGCACTGAAGCTTTCTTT. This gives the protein CASSTGPTGAGTEAFF.

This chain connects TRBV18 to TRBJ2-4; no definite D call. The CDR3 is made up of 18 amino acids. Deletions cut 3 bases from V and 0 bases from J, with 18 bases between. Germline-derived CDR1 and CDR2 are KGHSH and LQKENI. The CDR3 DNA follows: TGTGCCAGCTCACCGCCCTGGGCAGCCATATTAGCCAAAAACATTCAGTACTTC. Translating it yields CASSPPWAAILAKNIQYF.

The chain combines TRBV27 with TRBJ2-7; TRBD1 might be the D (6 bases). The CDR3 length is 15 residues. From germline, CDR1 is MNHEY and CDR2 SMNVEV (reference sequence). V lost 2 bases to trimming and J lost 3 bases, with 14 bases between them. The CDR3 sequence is CASSLGLGQIYEQYF. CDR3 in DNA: TGTGCCAGCAGTTTAGGTTTAGGACAGATCTACGAGCAGTACTTC.

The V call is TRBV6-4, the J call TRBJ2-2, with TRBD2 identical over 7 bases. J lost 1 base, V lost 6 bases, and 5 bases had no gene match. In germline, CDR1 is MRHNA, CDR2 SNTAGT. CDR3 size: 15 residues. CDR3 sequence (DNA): TGTGCCAGCAGCCAGCGGGATAGGAACACCGGGGAGCTGTTTTTT. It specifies CASSQRDRNTGELFF.